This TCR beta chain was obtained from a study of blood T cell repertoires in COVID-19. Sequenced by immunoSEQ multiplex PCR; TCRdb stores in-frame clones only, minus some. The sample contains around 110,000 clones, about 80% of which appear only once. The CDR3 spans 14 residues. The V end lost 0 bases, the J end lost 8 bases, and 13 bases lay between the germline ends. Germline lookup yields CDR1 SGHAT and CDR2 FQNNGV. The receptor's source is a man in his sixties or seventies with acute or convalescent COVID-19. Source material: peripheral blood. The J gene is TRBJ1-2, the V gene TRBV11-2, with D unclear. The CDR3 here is CASSLDLAQRGYTF. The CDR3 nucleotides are TGTGCCAGCAGCTTAGATCTAGCCCAGAGGGGCTACACCTTC.